This TCR beta chain was identified in a study of blood T cell repertoires in COVID-19. The wider study: Sites in the United States, Italy and Spain provided acute and convalescent COVID-19 samples. The analysed material was cDNA or gDNA that came from T cells, B-cell-depleted T cells, or PBMCs.

Per the authors' pipeline: Quantification of nucleated cells was approximated via reference gene primer amplification. Measured with immunoSEQ multiplex PCR; TCRdb has only the in-frame clones, and not every one. That table gives V, J and clone size, and the DNA gave D and trimming. In the table there are 110,000 to 150,000 clones, around 86% of which are singletons. The age range of participants was about 18 to 89 years, with residence in under 30 US areas. The CDR3 spans 18 residues. The chain uses TRBV21-1 and TRBJ1-5; the D segment call TRBD1 is taken from the table without a DNA check. TRBV21-1 represents a pseudogene. The sequence was collected from a man in his fifties or sixties who had recovered from COVID-19. Material: PBMCs or T cells enriched from blood (not recorded which). CDR3 loop: CASRRDRGPPLSNQPQHF. The CDR3 coding sequence is TGTGCCAGCAGGAGGGACAGGGGGCCCCCCCTTAGCAATCAGCCCCAGCATTTT.